The clone carrying this T cell receptor (beta chain) was seen a handful of times. Its specificity is not known. Within the sample, other DNA sequences also encode this same CDR3. PCR primers comprised 60 Vbeta and 13 Jbeta primers. The protocol was immunoSEQ multiplex PCR, while the TCRdb copy is restricted to in-frame clones and leaves out a portion. This table has around 150,000 clones, 55% to 75% appearing once. The entry originates in a study of cytomegalovirus exposure and HLA in healthy donors. Looking at the study overall: Earlier, 95 million to 120 million unique TCR beta sequences were recovered from around 200 million T cells by an analysis. General study results and limits: For TCR beta chains, V- and J-gene trimming was later linked to a missense DCLRE1C variant. Most TCR sequences were seen very rarely across donors, but some public TCRs occurred in many.

This CDR3 has 14 residues. Deletions cut 4 bases from V and 4 bases from J, with 10 bases between. Germline V gene data show CDR1 as MRHNA and CDR2 as SNTAGT. The sequencing sample was made of PBMCs. The receptor's source is a man over 45 in good health and CMV-seropositive. The rearrangement uses TRBV6-4 and TRBJ2-2; TRBD1 is a possible D gene (5 bases). CDR3 nucleotides: TGTGCCAGCAGTGCAGGGCAGTCCACCGGGGAGCTGTTTTTT. Protein: CASSAGQSTGELFF.